These T cell receptor beta chains were read from a single sample in a study of molecular identifiers for immune sequencing clone quantification. TCRdb independently ran MiXCR on the PCR reads; one entry per CDR3 protein. The sample yields approximately 590,000 distinct CDR3 sequences, approximately 24% seen once. The sequenced sample was naive CD8+ T cells from blood, with Jurkat cell RNA spiked in. These receptor sequences come from a human donor in good health. Some libraries in this study had Jurkat cell RNA spiked in. Both conserved end residues are part of each CDR3. The D gene is left open where the match is weak. The listing skips clone size in some rows; elsewhere it reads once, few, many or a size class.

j_gene,v_gene,abundance,d_gene,CDR3nt,CDR3aa
TRBJ1-1,TRBV27,few,NA,TGTGCCAGCAGTTTATCATCTCGCGATATAGGGTTACCAGCTTTCTTT,CASSLSSRDIGLPAFF
TRBJ2-5,TRBV20-1,few,NA,TGCAGTGCTAGAGATCGGGGAGGGGGCCAAGAGACCCAGTACTTC,CSARDRGGGQETQYF
TRBJ1-1,TRBV24-1,NA,NA,TGTGCCACCAACTCGGAACAGGCTGAAGCTTACTTT,CATNSEQAEAYF
TRBJ2-3,TRBV5-6,many,NA,TGTGCCAGCAGCCTACCCAACTACCAGACAGGCACAGATACGCAGTATTTT,CASSLPNYQTGTDTQYF
TRBJ2-7,TRBV6-2/TRBV6-3,NA,NA,TGTGCCAGCAGACTTATACACGAGCAGTACTTC,CASRLIHEQYF
TRBJ2-1,TRBV6-5,NA,NA,TGTGCCTGCAGTTACTGGTCTGAGAGCTCCTACAATGAGCAGTTCTTC,CACSYWSESSYNEQFF
TRBJ2-2,TRBV7-3,NA,TRBD2,TGTGCCAGCAGCCCGGGACTAGCGGGAGGAAAAACCGGGGAGCTGTTTTTT,CASSPGLAGGKTGELFF
TRBJ1-1,TRBV6-5,NA,NA,TGTGCCAGCAGTTACTCGAATGGGGCAGGTACTGAAGCTTTCTTT,CASSYSNGAGTEAFF
TRBJ1-3,TRBV20-1,many,NA,TGCAGTGCCCACGACGGAAACACCATATATTTT,CSAHDGNTIYF
TRBJ1-2,TRBV12-5,many,NA,TGTGCTAGTGGTCCCGACAATAACTATGGCTACACCTTC,CASGPDNNYGYTF
TRBJ2-7,TRBV20-1,many,TRBD1,TGCAGTGCTAGAGATGTGGGACAGGGGATTAAAAAGCAGTACTTC,CSARDVGQGIKKQYF
TRBJ2-3,TRBV27,few,TRBD1,TGTGCCAGCAGTCCGGAGACAGGGTTCGACACAGATACGCAGTATTTT,CASSPETGFDTDTQYF
TRBJ2-6,TRBV20-1,many,NA,TGCAGTGCTAGATCCTGGTTGTCTGGGGCCAACGTCCTGACTTTC,CSARSWLSGANVLTF
TRBJ2-5,TRBV7-6,many,NA,TGTGCCAGCAGCTTAGAAAGTCCAACCTACCAAGAGACCCAGTACTTC,CASSLESPTYQETQYF
TRBJ2-7,TRBV2,many,TRBD1,TGTGCCAGCAGGTTCGATCCGGACAGGTCCTCCTACGAGCAGTACTTC,CASRFDPDRSSYEQYF
TRBJ1-4,TRBV27,NA,NA,TGTGCCACCAGTGTACTGGGATCTAATGAAAAACTGTTTTTT,CATSVLGSNEKLFF
TRBJ1-2,TRBV20-1,NA,TRBD1,TGCAGTGCCGGAGACAGGGTGAACTATGGCTACACCTTC,CSAGDRVNYGYTF
TRBJ2-1,TRBV20-1,NA,NA,TGCAGTGTTATAGCGGATTACAATGAGCAGTTCTTC,CSVIADYNEQFF
TRBJ1-4,TRBV9,NA,NA,TGTGCCAGCAGCGTAGAGAGGGCCACTAATGAAAAACTGTTTTTT,CASSVERATNEKLFF
TRBJ2-5,TRBV20-1,NA,TRBD2,TGCAGTGCTAGAGATGTGGGACTAGCAGTTGAAGAGACCCAGTACTTC,CSARDVGLAVEETQYF
TRBJ1-1,TRBV3-1,few,NA,TGTGCCAGCAGCCCGATCGACAGCACGAACACTGAAGCTTTCTTT,CASSPIDSTNTEAFF
TRBJ2-7,TRBV6-6,NA,TRBD2,TGTGCCAGCATCCCCGGGACTAGCGGGGTTTATGACGAGCAGTACTTC,CASIPGTSGVYDEQYF
TRBJ2-1,TRBV28,many,NA,TGTGCCAGCAGTCCTCCCCGCGGGCCCAATGAGCAGTTCTTC,CASSPPRGPNEQFF
TRBJ1-1,TRBV6-1,many,TRBD1,TGTGCCAGCAGTCAACTAATCTACAGGGGGCCTCAAACTGAAGCTTTCTTT,CASSQLIYRGPQTEAFF
TRBJ2-3,TRBV19,NA,TRBD1,TGTGCCAGTAGTATGGGACAGGGCACAGATACGCAGTATTTT,CASSMGQGTDTQYF
TRBJ1-5,TRBV19,NA,NA,TGTGCCAGTAGTATTGGGGGGGCGGGCAATCAGCCCCAGCATTTT,CASSIGGAGNQPQHF
TRBJ1-2,TRBV7-9,NA,TRBD1,TGTGCCAGCAGCCCCTCGACAGGGGGGCCAATCTATGGCTACACCTTC,CASSPSTGGPIYGYTF
TRBJ2-3,TRBV20-1,many,TRBD2,TGCAGTGCGCCAACTAGCGGGAGTTACGCAGATACGCAGTATTTT,CSAPTSGSYADTQYF
TRBJ2-7,TRBV5-4,NA,TRBD2,TGTGCCAGCAGCTCAGGACTAGCGGGAAATGGGGAGCAGTACTTC,CASSSGLAGNGEQYF
TRBJ1-1,TRBV5-1,NA,NA,TGCGCCAGCAGCTTGGATTGGCAGGGTGACACTGAAGCTTTCTTT,CASSLDWQGDTEAFF
TRBJ1-1,TRBV20-1,once,NA,TGCAGTGCTACTAATTCGACGGGGTTCACTTACATTGAAGCTTTCTTT,CSATNSTGFTYIEAFF
TRBJ2-5,TRBV5-6,many,TRBD2,TGTGCCAGCAGGGCGTGGGCGGGGGAAGAGACCCAGTACTTC,CASRAWAGEETQYF
TRBJ1-4,TRBV5-4,many,NA,TGTGCCAGCAGCTTGGCTTCGGGGACCGGGAATGAAAAACTGTTTTTT,CASSLASGTGNEKLFF
TRBJ2-7,TRBV3-1,few,NA,TGTGCCAGCAGCCAGAACAGGGTTTTCGGCGAGCAGTACTTC,CASSQNRVFGEQYF
TRBJ2-3,TRBV20-1,once,TRBD2,TGCAGTACACCCCGGAGGTTGGGGGGGGGGGTTCGTTCGCCCACAGATACGCAGTATTTT,CSTPRRLGGGVRSPTDTQYF
TRBJ2-5,TRBV7-9,many,NA,TGTGCCAGCAGCTTAGCCTATCTAGAGACCCAGTACTTC,CASSLAYLETQYF
TRBJ2-2,TRBV20-1,many,NA,TGCAGAATGGGAGGAGGTGGAACCGGGGAGCTGTTTTTT,CRMGGGGTGELFF
TRBJ2-3,TRBV12-3/TRBV12-4,NA,NA,TGTGCCAGCAGTTTGAGGTCAGGTATTACAGATACGCAGTATTTT,CASSLRSGITDTQYF
TRBJ2-5,TRBV20-1,NA,NA,TGCAGTGCCCCGAGGGTTCGGGAGTCCAACCAAGAGACCCAGTACTTC,CSAPRVRESNQETQYF
TRBJ1-1,TRBV19,few,TRBD1,TGTGCCAGTAGTCTGCTCAGGACAGGGTTGAGTGAAGCTTTCTTT,CASSLLRTGLSEAFF
TRBJ2-7,TRBV19,many,NA,TGTGCCAGTAGTTGGGGTGACAGCTACGAGCAGTACTTC,CASSWGDSYEQYF
TRBJ2-2,TRBV28,NA,NA,TGTGCCAGCAGTTTAGACGGGACAGGGGAGCTGTTTTTT,CASSLDGTGELFF
TRBJ2-7,TRBV28,many,TRBD1,TGTGCCGGGGCAGGGGGCGGGTACGAGCAGTACTTC,CAGAGGGYEQYF
TRBJ2-2,TRBV9,NA,NA,TGTACCAGCAGCGTAGGCGGCGCCGGCGGGGAGCTGTTTTTT,CTSSVGGAGGELFF
TRBJ1-1,TRBV29-1,NA,TRBD1,TGCAGCGCTGGACAGGGGAACACTGAAGCCTTCTTT,CSAGQGNTEAFF
TRBJ1-1,TRBV30,NA,NA,TGTGCCTGGAGTTGGACGGGGAACACTGAAGCTTTCTTT,CAWSWTGNTEAFF